This record looks at one T cell receptor beta chain sequence and its context. Those enrolled in Seattle joined during active infection and were followed longitudinally afterward. The germline V gene encodes CDR1 LGHDT and CDR2 YNNKEL (reference sequence). With 3 bases removed from V and 1 base from J, the gap between germline ends came to 12 bases. CDR3 length: 15 residues. This sample was included in a study of blood T cell repertoires in COVID-19. Per the original data handling: Reference gene primer amplification gave nucleated cell count estimates. Measured with immunoSEQ multiplex PCR; TCRdb has only the in-frame clones, and not every one. V, J and clone size were drawn from that table, and D and trimming were deduced from the DNA. The data show about 200,000 clones, roughly 94% seen once.

The chain combines TRBV3-1 (or the pseudogene TRBV3-2) with TRBJ1-1, with D maybe TRBD1 (6 bases). The sequence was collected from a man younger than 45 with COVID-19, enrolled during active disease. The sample consisted of peripheral blood. CDR3 DNA: TGTGCCAGCAGCCAGCTAGCACAGGGGAACACTGAAGCTTTCTTT. Encoded protein: CASSQLAQGNTEAFF.